This passage covers 6 T cell receptor beta chains from one sample sequenced in a study of T cells after yellow fever vaccination. Via MiXCR, TCRdb re-called the 5' RACE reads, giving one row per CDR3 protein. The sample includes about 580,000 distinct CDR3 sequences, around 16% of them seen just once. Sequencing was performed on PBMCs, taken about 5 days after the first yellow fever vaccination. These receptors were taken from a young man who received the YFV17D yellow fever vaccine.

This clonotype was found a few times. The genes are TRBV7-3 and TRBJ2-2; 8 bases are shared with TRBD1. CDR1 and CDR2 (germline): SGHTA, FQGTGA. CDR3 length equals 16 residues. V lost 1 base, J lost 6 bases, and 7 bases stayed unmatched. This CDR3 is CASSLSPGQAPGELFF. The CDR3 DNA follows: TGTGCCAGCAGCTTAAGCCCGGGACAGGCACCCGGGGAGCTGTTTTTT.

This clonotype was detected many times. The J gene is TRBJ2-5, the V gene TRBV6-2 or TRBV6-3; D perhaps matches TRBD2 (6 bases). Looked up from germline, CDR1 is MNHEY and CDR2 is SVGEGT. The CDR3 runs 15 residues. Between the trimmed V and J ends, which lost 6 bases and 0 bases, there was a span of 14 bases. The CDR3 sequence: CASSYGGLYQETQYF. In DNA, the CDR3 is TGTGCCAGCAGCTACGGGGGTCTGTACCAAGAGACCCAGTACTTC.

The chain combines TRBV10-1 with TRBJ2-3, with 7 bases matching TRBD1. The CDR3 is 15 residues long. CDR1 is WNHNN and CDR2 is SYGVQD in the germline V gene (reference sequence). With 2 bases clipped from V and 1 base from J, the junction kept 3 bases outside the gene matches. This chain's CDR3 is CASSEDRVGTDTQYF. CDR3 bases: TGCGCCAGCAGTGAGGACAGGGTGGGCACAGATACGCAGTATTTT.

This clonotype has just a few counts. This chain connects TRBV18 to TRBJ2-1; TRBD2 matches 7 bases. CDR1 is KGHSH, CDR2 LQKENI, per germline. V lost 6 bases to trimming and J lost 8 bases; unmatched junction nucleotides: 7. The CDR3 is made up of 13 amino acids. The CDR3, as DNA: TGTGCCAGCTCTCGCCGGGGGGACGATGAGCAGTTCTTC. This sequence encodes CASSRRGDDEQFF.

This clonotype was observed at least ten times. CDR3 sequence: CAISGADSSEQYF. Written as DNA, the CDR3 is TGTGCCATCAGTGGGGCAGACAGCTCCGAGCAGTACTTC. The rearrangement links TRBV10-3 to TRBJ2-7, with D possibly being TRBD1 (5 bases). The CDR3 has 13 amino acids. Per germline, CDR1 ENHRY and CDR2 SYGVKD. Trimming removed 4 bases at V and 6 bases at J, with 13 bases between.

This clonotype was counted a few times. The chain uses TRBV3-1 and TRBJ2-7, with 9 nucleotides matching TRBD2. This CDR3 is 13 amino acids long. Looked up from germline, CDR1 is LGHDT and CDR2 is YNNKEL (reference sequence). J was trimmed by 5 bases and V by 4 bases; bases with no gene match: 3. The CDR3 nucleotides read TGTGCCAGCAGCCCTAGCGGGGTCAACGAGCAGTACGTC. Protein: CASSPSGVNEQYV.